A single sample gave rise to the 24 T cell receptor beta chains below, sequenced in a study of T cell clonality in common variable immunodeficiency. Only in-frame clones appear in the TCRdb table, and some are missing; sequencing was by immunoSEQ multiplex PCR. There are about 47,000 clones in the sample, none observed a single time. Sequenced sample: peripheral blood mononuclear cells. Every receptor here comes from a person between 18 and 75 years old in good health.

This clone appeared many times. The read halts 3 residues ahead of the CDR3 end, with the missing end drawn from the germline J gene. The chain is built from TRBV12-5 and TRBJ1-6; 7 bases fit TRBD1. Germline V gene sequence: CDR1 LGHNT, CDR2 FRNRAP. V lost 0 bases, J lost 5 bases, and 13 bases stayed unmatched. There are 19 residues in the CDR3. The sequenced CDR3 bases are TGTGCTAGTGGTTTGGTACTCGGACAGGCACTTCAGGATAATTCACCC. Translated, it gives CASGLVLGQALQDNSP. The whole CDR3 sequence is CASGLVLGQALQDNSPLHF.

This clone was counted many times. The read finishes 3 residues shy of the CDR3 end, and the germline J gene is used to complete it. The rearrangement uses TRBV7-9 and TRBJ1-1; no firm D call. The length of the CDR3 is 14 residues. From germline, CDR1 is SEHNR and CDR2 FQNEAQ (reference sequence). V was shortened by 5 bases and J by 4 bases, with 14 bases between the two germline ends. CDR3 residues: CASSPPVGVTEAFF. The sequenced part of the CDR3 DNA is TGTGCCAGCAGCCCTCCCGTCGGGGTCACTGAA.

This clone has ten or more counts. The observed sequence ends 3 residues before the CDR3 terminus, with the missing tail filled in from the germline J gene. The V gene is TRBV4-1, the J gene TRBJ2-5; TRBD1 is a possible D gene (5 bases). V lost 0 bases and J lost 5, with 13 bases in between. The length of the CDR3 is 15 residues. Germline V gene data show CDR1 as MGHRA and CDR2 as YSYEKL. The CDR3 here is CASSQDGQGMETQYF. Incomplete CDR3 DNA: TGCGCCAGCAGCCAAGATGGGCAGGGTATGGAGACC.

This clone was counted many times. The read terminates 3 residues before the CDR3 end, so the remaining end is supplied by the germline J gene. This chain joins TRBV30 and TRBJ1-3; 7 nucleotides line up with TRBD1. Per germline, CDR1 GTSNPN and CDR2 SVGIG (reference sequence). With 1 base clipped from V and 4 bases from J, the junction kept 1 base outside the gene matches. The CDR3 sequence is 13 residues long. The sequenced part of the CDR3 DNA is TGTGCCTGGAGTGAAGGGGGCGGAAACACC. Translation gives CAWSEGGGNT. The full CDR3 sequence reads CAWSEGGGNTIYF.

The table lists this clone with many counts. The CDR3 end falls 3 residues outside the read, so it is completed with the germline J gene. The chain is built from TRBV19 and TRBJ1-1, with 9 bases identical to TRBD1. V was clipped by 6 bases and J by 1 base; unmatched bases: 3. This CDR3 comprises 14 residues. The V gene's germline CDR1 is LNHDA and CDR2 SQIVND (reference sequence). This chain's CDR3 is CASRRTGENTEAFF. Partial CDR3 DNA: TGTGCCAGTAGAAGGACAGGGGAGAACACTGAA.

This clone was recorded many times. CDR3 sequence reads: CASRNGQGFRNTIYF. Partial CDR3 DNA: TGTGCCAGCAGAAATGGACAGGGTTTTAGAAACACC. The rearrangement uses TRBV7-9 and TRBJ1-3; 8 positions agree with TRBD1. The CDR3 end is not reached by the read, which stops 3 residues before it; the germline J gene fills it in. V lost 6 bases and J lost 5; bases outside the gene matches: 9. The CDR3 consists of 15 residues. The V gene's germline CDR1 is SEHNR and CDR2 FQNEAQ (reference sequence).

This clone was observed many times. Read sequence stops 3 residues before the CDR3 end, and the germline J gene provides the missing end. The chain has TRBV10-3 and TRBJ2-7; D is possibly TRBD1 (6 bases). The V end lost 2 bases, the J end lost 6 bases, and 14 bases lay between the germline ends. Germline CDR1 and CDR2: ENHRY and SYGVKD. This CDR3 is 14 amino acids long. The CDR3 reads CAISETGWLGEQYF. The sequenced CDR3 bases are TGTGCCATCAGTGAGACAGGGTGGTTAGGCGAG.

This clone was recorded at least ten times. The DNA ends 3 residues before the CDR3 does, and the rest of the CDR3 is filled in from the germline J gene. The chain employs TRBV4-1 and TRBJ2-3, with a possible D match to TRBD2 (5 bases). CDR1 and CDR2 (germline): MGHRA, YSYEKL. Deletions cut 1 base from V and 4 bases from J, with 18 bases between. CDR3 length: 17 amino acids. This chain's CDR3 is CASSQVVAPSTADTQYF. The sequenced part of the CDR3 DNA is TGCGCCAGCAGCCAAGTTGTAGCGCCCTCCACCGCAGATACG.

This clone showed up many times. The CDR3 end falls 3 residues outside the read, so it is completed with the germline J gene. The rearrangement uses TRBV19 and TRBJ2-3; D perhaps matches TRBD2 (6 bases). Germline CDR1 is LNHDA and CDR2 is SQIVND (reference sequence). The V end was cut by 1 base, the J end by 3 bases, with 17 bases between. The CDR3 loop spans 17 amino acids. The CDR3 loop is CASSIGAGGGITDTQYF. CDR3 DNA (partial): TGTGCCAGTAGTATAGGGGCGGGTGGGGGGATTACAGATACG.

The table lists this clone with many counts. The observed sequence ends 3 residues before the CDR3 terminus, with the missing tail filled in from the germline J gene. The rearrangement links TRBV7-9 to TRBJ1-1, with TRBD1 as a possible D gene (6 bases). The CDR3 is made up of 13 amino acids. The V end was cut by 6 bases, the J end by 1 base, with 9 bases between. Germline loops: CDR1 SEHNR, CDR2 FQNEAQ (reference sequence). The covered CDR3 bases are TGTGCCAGCAGTATGGACAGGAACACTGAA. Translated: CASSMDRNTE. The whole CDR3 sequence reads CASSMDRNTEAFF.

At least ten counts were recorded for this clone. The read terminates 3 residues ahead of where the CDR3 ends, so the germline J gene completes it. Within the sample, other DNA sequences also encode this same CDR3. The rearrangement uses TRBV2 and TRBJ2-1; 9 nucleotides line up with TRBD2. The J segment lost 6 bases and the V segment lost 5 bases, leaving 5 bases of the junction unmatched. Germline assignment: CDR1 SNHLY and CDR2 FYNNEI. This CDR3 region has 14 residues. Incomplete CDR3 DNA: TGTGCCAGCAGTACTAAGCGGGGGGTCAATGAG. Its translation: CASSTKRGVNE. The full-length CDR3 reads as CASSTKRGVNEQFF.

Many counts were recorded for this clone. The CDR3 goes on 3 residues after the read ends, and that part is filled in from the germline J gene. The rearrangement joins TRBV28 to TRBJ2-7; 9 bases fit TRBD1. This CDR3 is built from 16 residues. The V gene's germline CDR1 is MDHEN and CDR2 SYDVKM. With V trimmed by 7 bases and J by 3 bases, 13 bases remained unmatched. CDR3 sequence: CASKTRGRDRDYEQYF. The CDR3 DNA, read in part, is TGTGCCAGCAAAACCCGAGGCCGGGACAGGGACTACGAG. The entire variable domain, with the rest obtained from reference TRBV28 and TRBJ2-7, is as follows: DVKVTQSSRYLVKRTGEKVFLECVQDMDHENMFWYRQDPGLGLRLIYFSYDVKMKEKGDIPEGYSVSREKKERFSLILESASTNQTSMYLCASKTRGRDRDYEQYFGPGTRLTVT.

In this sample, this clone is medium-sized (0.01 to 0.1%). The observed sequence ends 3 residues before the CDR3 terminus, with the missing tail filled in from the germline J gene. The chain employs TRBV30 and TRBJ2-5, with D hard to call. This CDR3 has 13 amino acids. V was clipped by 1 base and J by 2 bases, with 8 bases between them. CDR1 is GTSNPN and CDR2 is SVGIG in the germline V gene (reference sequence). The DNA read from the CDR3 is TGTGCCTGGAGTGGGCAGGCGCAAGAGACC. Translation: CAWSGQAQET. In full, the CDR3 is CAWSGQAQETQYF.

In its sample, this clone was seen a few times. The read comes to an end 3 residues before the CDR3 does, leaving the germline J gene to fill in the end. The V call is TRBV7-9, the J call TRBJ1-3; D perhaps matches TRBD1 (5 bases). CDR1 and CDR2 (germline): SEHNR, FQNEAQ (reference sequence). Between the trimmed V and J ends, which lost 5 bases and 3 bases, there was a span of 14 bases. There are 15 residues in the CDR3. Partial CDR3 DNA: TGTGCCAGCAGCCTAGGATCAGGGAATGGAAACACC. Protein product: CASSLGSGNGNT. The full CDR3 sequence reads CASSLGSGNGNTIYF.

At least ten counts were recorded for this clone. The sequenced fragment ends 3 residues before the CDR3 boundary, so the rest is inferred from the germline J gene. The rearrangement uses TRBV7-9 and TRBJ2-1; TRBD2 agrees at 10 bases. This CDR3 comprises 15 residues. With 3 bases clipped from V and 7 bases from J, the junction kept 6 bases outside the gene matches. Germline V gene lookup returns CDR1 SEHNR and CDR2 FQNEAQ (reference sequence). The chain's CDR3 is CASSFGAGGQNEQFF. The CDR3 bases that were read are TGTGCCAGCAGCTTCGGAGCGGGAGGGCAGAATGAG. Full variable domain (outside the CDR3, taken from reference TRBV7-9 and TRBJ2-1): DTGVSQNPRHKITKRGQNVTFRCDPISEHNRLYWYRQTLGQGPEFLTYFQNEAQLEKSRLLSDRFSAERPKGSFSTLEIQRTEQGDSAMYLCASSFGAGGQNEQFFGPGTRLTVL.

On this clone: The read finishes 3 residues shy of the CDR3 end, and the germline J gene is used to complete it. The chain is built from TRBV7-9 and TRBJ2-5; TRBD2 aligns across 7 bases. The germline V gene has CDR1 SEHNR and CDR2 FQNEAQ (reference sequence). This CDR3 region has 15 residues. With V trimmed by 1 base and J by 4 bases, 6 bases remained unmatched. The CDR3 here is CASSLVSGGGETQYF. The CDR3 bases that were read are TGTGCCAGCAGCTTAGTGTCGGGGGGAGGAGAGACC.

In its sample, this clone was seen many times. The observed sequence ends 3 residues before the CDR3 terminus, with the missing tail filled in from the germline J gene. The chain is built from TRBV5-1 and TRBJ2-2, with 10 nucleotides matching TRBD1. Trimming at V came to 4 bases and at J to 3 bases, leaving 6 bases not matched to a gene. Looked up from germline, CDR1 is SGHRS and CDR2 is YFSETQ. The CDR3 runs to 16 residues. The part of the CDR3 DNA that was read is TGCGCCAGCAGCCGCGCCGGGACAGGGGACACCGGGGAG. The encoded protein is CASSRAGTGDTGE. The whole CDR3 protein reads CASSRAGTGDTGELFF.

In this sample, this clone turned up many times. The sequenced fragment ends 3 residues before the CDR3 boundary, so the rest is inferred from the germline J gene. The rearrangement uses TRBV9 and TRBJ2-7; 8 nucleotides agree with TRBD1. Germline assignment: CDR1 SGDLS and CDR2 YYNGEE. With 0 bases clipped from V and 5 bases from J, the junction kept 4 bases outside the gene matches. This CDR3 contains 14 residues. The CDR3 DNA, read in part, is TGTGCCAGCAGCGTAGCTTACAGGGGGGACGAG. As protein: CASSVAYRGDE. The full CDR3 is CASSVAYRGDEQYF.

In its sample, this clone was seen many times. The DNA read from the CDR3 is TGTGCCAGCAGCTTACGGGGGAGTAACTATGGC. As protein: CASSLRGSNYG. The CDR3, in full, reads CASSLRGSNYGYTF. The rearrangement joins TRBV7-9 to TRBJ1-2; D is perhaps TRBD1 (5 bases). The read terminates 3 residues ahead of where the CDR3 ends, so the germline J gene completes it. The V and J ends lost 2 bases and 1 base respectively, with 8 bases between them. This CDR3 is 14 amino acids long. CDR1 is SEHNR and CDR2 is FQNEAQ in the germline V gene (reference sequence).

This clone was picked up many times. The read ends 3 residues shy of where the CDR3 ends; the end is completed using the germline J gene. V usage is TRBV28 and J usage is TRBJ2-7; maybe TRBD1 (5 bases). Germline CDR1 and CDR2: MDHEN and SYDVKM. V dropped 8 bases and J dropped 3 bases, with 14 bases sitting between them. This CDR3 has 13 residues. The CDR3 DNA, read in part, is TGTGCCAGCGGCTCAAGCGACAGCTACGAG. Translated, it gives CASGSSDSYE. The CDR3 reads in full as CASGSSDSYEQYF.

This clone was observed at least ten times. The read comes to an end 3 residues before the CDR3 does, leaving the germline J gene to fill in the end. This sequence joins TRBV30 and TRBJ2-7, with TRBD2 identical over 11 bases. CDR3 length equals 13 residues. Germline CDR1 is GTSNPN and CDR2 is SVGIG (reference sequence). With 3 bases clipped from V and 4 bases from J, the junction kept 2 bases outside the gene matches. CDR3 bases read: TGTGCCTGGAGAACTAGCGGGAGTTACGAG. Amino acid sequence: CAWRTSGSYE. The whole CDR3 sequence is CAWRTSGSYEQYF. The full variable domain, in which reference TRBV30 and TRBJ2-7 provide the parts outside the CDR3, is SQTIHQWPATLVQPVGSPLSLECTVEGTSNPNLYWYRQAAGRGLQLLFYSVGIGQISSEVPQNLSASRPQDRQFILSSKKLLLSDSGFYLCAWRTSGSYEQYFGPGTRLTVT.

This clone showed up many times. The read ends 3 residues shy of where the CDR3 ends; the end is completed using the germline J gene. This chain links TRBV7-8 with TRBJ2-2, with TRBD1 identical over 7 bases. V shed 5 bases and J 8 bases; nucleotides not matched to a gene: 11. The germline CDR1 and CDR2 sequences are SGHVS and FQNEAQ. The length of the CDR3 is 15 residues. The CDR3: CASSDPDRFSGELFF. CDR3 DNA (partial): TGTGCCAGCAGCGACCCGGACAGGTTTTCTGGGGAG.

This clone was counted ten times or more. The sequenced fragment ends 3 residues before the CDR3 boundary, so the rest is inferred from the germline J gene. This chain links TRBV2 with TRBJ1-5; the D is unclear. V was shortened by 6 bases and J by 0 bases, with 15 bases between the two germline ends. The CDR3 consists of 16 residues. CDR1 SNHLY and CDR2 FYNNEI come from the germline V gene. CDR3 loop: CASRSRQADSNQPQHF. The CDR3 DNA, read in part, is TGTGCCAGCAGGAGTCGCCAGGCAGATAGCAATCAGCCC. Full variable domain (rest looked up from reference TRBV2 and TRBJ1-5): EPEVTQTPSHQVTQMGQEVILRCVPISNHLYFYWYRQILGQKVEFLVSFYNNEISEKSEIFDDQFSVERPDGSNFTLKIRSTKLEDSAMYFCASRSRQADSNQPQHFGDGTRLSIL.

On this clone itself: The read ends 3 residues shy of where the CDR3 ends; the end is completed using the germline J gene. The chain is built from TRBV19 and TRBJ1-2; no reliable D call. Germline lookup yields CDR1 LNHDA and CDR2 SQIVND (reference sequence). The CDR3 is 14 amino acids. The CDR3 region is CASSIIGSYNDYTF. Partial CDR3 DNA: TGTGCCAGTAGTATCATCGGGTCCTACAATGAC.